Reported below is one T cell receptor (beta chain). The antigen is unknown. There are 15 residues in the CDR3. V was pared by 6 bases and J by 5 bases, with 9 bases of the junction left unmatched. Germline V gene lookup returns CDR1 DFQATT and CDR2 SNEGSKA (reference sequence). One entry per CDR3 protein results from TCRdb running MiXCR on the 5' RACE reads. The sample has under 1 million distinct CDR3 sequences, around an eighth seen once. This record comes from a study of identical twins. Study-wide results and limits: A partial confounding effect on zero-insertion analyses could come from invariant MAIT and iNKT cells. Modeled out-of-frame TCR alpha sharing in monozygotic twins fell below observed levels. Twin pairs had excess sharing that was weaker in beta out-of-frame sequences.

The same sample was also studied in work on yellow fever vaccine responses in identical twins.

Sequencing input: PBMCs. The V call is TRBV20-1, the J call TRBJ2-1, with 11 nucleotides matching TRBD2. The sequence was obtained from a woman between 18 and 30 years old in good health. The CDR3 region has the DNA TGCAGTGCCAAATCAACTAGCGGGGGAGACAATGAGCAGTTCTTC. It codes for CSAKSTSGGDNEQFF.